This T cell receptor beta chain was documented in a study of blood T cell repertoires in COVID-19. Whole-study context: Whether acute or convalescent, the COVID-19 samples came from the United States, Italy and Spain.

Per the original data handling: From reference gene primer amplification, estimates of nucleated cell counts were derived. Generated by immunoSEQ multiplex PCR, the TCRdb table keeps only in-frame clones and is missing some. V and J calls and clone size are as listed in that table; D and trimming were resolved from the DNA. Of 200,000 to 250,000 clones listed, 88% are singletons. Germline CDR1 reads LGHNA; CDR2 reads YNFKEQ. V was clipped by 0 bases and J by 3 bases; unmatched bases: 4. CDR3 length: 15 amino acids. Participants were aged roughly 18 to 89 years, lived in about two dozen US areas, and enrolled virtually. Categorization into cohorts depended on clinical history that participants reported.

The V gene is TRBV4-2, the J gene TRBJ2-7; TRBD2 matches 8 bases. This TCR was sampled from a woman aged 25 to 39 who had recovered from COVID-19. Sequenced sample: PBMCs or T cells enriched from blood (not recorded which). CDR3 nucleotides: TGTGCCAGCAGCCAAGATGTACTAGCGGACTACGAGCAGTACTTC. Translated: CASSQDVLADYEQYF.